A single sample gave rise to the 25 T cell receptor beta chains below, sequenced in a study of shared clonotypes between healthy human individuals. Positively selected for CCR7, the CD45RO-negative cells used as naive CD8 cells excluded terminally differentiated effector memory CD45RA+ cells. Measured with immunoSEQ multiplex PCR; TCRdb has only the in-frame clones, and not every one. The sample has roughly 650,000 clones; about 96% are singletons. The sequenced material came from naive CD8+ T cells sorted from blood. These TCRs come from a young woman in good health.

The chain carries TRBV4-1 and TRBJ2-1; the match to TRBD2 covers 7 bases. The V segment lost 4 bases and the J segment 0 bases; nucleotides outside the gene matches: 6. CDR1 is MGHRA, CDR2 YSYEKL, per germline. This CDR3 is built from 16 residues. This chain's CDR3 is CASSLLADHSYNEQFF. In DNA, the CDR3 is TGCGCCAGCAGCCTTCTAGCGGATCACTCCTACAATGAGCAGTTCTTC.

Note on this clone: The same CDR3 can be traced to other DNA sequences in this sample. The chain carries TRBV27 and TRBJ2-7; D is perhaps TRBD1 (6 bases). Germline-derived CDR1 and CDR2 are MNHEY and SMNVEV (reference sequence). Trimming pared 3 bases from V and 1 base from J, leaving 7 bases between. The CDR3 spans 13 residues. CDR3 sequence: CASSLTGSYEQYF. DNA of the CDR3: TGTGCCAGCAGTTTGACAGGTTCCTACGAGCAGTACTTC.

The chain couples TRBV29-1 to TRBJ2-7; D is ambiguous. This CDR3 has 14 amino acids. With 6 bases removed from V and 5 bases from J, the gap between germline ends came to 20 bases. Germline lookup yields CDR1 SQVTM and CDR2 ANQGSEA. The CDR3 DNA follows: TGCAGCGTCTCGCACGGTGGAGTTGCAGACGAGCAGTACTTC. It specifies CSVSHGGVADEQYF.

The chain joins TRBV28 to TRBJ2-7, with D possibly called TRBD1 or TRBD2 (5 bases each). V shed 1 base and J shed 0 bases, with 10 bases lying between them. CDR1 MDHEN and CDR2 SYDVKM come from the germline V gene. CDR3 length: 15 residues. CDR3 region: CASSLSTGRSYEQYF. CDR3 DNA: TGTGCCAGCAGTTTATCGACGGGACGCTCCTACGAGCAGTACTTC.

J is TRBJ2-7 and V is TRBV2; D may be TRBD1 (8 bases). Germline CDR1 reads SNHLY; CDR2 reads FYNNEI. This CDR3 spans 13 amino acids. Trimming took 7 bases from V and 10 from J, leaving 20 bases between them. This CDR3 reads CASKSGTGNVQYF. The CDR3, as DNA: TGTGCCAGCAAAAGCGGGACAGGCAACGTCCAGTACTTC. The whole variable domain, remainder taken from reference TRBV2 and TRBJ2-7, is EPEVTQTPSHQVTQMGQEVILRCVPISNHLYFYWYRQILGQKVEFLVSFYNNEISEKSEIFDDQFSVERPDGSNFTLKIRSTKLEDSAMYFCASKSGTGNVQYFGPGTRLTVT.

V and J are TRBV19 and TRBJ2-7; D gene unclear. V lost 1 base and J lost 2, with 15 bases in between. The CDR3 extends over 16 amino acids. Per the germline V gene, CDR1 is LNHDA and CDR2 is SQIVND (reference sequence). The CDR3 DNA reads as TGTGCCAGTAGTATAGTCAGCCTAATCCCCCCCTACGAGCAGTACTTC. Its protein is CASSIVSLIPPYEQYF.

The count of this clone is one. The chain links TRBV30 to TRBJ2-7; D gene unclear. The CDR3 runs to 13 residues. Germline V gene lookup returns CDR1 GTSNPN and CDR2 SVGIG (reference sequence). V dropped 5 bases and J dropped 0 bases, with 11 bases sitting between them. The CDR3 sequence is CAWSSGNSYEQYF. DNA of the CDR3: TGTGCCTGGTCTTCCGGAAACTCCTACGAGCAGTACTTC.

This clone was seen a single time. The J gene is TRBJ1-5, the V gene TRBV27; no definite D call. Germline-derived CDR1 and CDR2 are MNHEY and SMNVEV (reference sequence). The CDR3 loop spans 14 amino acids. Trimming removed 5 bases from V and 4 bases from J, with 12 bases in between. The CDR3 loop is CASSPWTDNQPQHF. The CDR3 nucleotides are TGTGCCAGCAGTCCCTGGACGGATAATCAGCCCCAGCATTTT.

This sequence joins TRBV5-6 and TRBJ1-3, with no clear D. This CDR3 is 13 amino acids long. The V gene's germline CDR1 is SGHDT and CDR2 YYEEEE. V was shortened by 2 bases and J by 1 base, with 4 bases between the two germline ends. The CDR3 nucleotides read TGTGCCAGCAGCTTCGAATCTGGAAACACCATATATTTT. Protein: CASSFESGNTIYF.

A few counts support this clone. This chain uses TRBV6-5 with TRBJ2-7; 7 bases agree with TRBD1. After removal of 2 bases from V and 2 bases from J, the junction contained 0 bases not matched to a gene. The CDR3 has 13 amino acids. Germline V CDR1 and CDR2: MNHEY, SVGAGI. The CDR3 DNA is TGTGCCAGCAGTTACACAGGGGCCTACGAGCAGTACTTC. Protein sequence: CASSYTGAYEQYF.

The gene calls are TRBV6-1 and TRBJ1-2, with TRBD1 matching over 10 bases. In germline, CDR1 is MNHNS, CDR2 SASEGT. The length of the CDR3 is 15 residues. The J segment lost 0 bases and the V segment lost 4 bases, leaving 2 bases of the junction unmatched. The CDR3 DNA reads TGTGCCAGCAGTGTGGACAGGGGGACTAACTATGGCTACACCTTC. Encoded protein: CASSVDRGTNYGYTF.

Worth noting for this clone: The same CDR3 can be traced to other DNA sequences in this sample. This chain connects TRBV27 to TRBJ1-5, with D maybe TRBD1 (5 bases). V shed 5 bases and J shed 7 bases, with 12 bases lying between them. Germline assignment: CDR1 MNHEY and CDR2 SMNVEV (reference sequence). The CDR3 totals 13 residues. The CDR3 bases are TGTGCCAGCAGTAGGGGTCTCAACCAGCCCCAGCATTTT. It is translated as CASSRGLNQPQHF.

The rearrangement uses TRBV5-1 and TRBJ2-3; no clear D gene. The germline gives CDR1 SGHRS, CDR2 YFSETQ. The CDR3 has 13 residues. Trimming pared 6 bases from V and 2 bases from J, leaving 10 bases between. CDR3 region: CASNPGITDTQYF. CDR3 DNA sequence: TGCGCCAGCAACCCCGGAATCACAGATACGCAGTATTTT.

This chain joins TRBV11-2 and TRBJ2-1; D unresolved. Germline CDR1 reads SGHAT; CDR2 reads FQNNGV. This CDR3 has 13 residues. V lost 5 bases and J lost 5, with 10 bases in between. The CDR3 DNA reads as TGTGCCAGCAGCCCCAGGCTCGACAATGAGCAGTTCTTC. Amino acid sequence: CASSPRLDNEQFF.

In the case of this clone: This same CDR3 is encoded by further DNA sequences in the sample. This sequence joins TRBV6-5 and TRBJ2-7; D is perhaps TRBD2 (6 bases). The germline V and J ends were trimmed by 2 bases and 0 bases, with 8 bases remaining between them. CDR1 and CDR2 (germline): MNHEY, SVGAGI. This CDR3 comprises 14 residues. CDR3 region: CASSYASASYEQYF. CDR3 nucleotides: TGTGCCAGCAGTTACGCTAGCGCCTCCTACGAGCAGTACTTC.

The V call is TRBV9, the J call TRBJ1-4; the D gene is possibly TRBD1 (5 bases). Per germline, CDR1 SGDLS and CDR2 YYNGEE. Trimming removed 4 bases at V and 4 bases at J, with 14 bases between. The CDR3 contains 15 residues. CDR3 coding DNA: TGTGCCAGCAGCCCTGGGGGATTTCTTAATGAAAAACTGTTTTTT. It encodes CASSPGGFLNEKLFF. The full variable domain, its missing parts supplied by reference TRBV9 and TRBJ1-4, is DSGVTQTPKHLITATGQRVTLRCSPRSGDLSVYWYQQSLDQGLQFLIQYYNGEERAKGNILERFSAQQFPDLHSELNLSSLELGDSALYFCASSPGGFLNEKLFFGSGTQLSVL.

The chain employs TRBV27 and TRBJ2-3; D is perhaps TRBD2 (5 bases). The germline V gene has CDR1 MNHEY and CDR2 SMNVEV (reference sequence). The V end lost 3 bases, the J end lost 5 bases, and 9 bases lay between the germline ends. The CDR3 runs 13 residues. The CDR3 reads CASSFGNLDTQYF. CDR3 in DNA: TGTGCCAGCAGTTTCGGGAATCTAGATACGCAGTATTTT.

This clone occurred once. The chain carries TRBV5-1 and TRBJ2-4; perhaps TRBD2 as D (5 bases). The CDR3 has 17 amino acids. Trimming shortened V by 4 bases and J by 2 bases, and 19 bases separated the two germline ends. Germline CDR1 and CDR2: SGHRS and YFSETQ. As DNA, the CDR3 is TGCGCCAGCAGCCCCGAGCTAGCCCGAGTCCCCAAAAACATTCAGTACTTC. Residues: CASSPELARVPKNIQYF.

The chain has TRBV29-1 and TRBJ2-7; the D is unclear. This CDR3 is 13 amino acids long. In germline, CDR1 is SQVTM, CDR2 ANQGSEA. The V end lost 5 bases, the J end lost 5 bases, and 16 bases lay between the germline ends. The CDR3 spells CSVLSANNNEQYF. The CDR3 DNA follows: TGCAGCGTTCTCTCAGCTAATAATAACGAGCAGTACTTC.

The chain recombines TRBV25-1 with TRBJ2-7; D not certain. V gave up 6 bases and J gave up 3 bases, with 9 bases separating them. Per the germline V gene, CDR1 is MGHDK and CDR2 is SYGVNS. This CDR3 region has 12 residues. CDR3 sequence (DNA): TGTGCCAGCAGAGAAAGCGACTACGAGCAGTACTTC. This translates into CASRESDYEQYF.

This chain connects TRBV7-9 to TRBJ2-3; D remains unclear. The length of the CDR3 is 12 residues. Trimming shortened V by 3 bases and J by 11 bases, and 12 bases separated the two germline ends. CDR1 SEHNR and CDR2 FQNEAQ come from the germline V gene (reference sequence). The CDR3 loop is CASSFEPLGQYF. As DNA, the CDR3 is TGTGCCAGCAGCTTCGAACCCCTGGGGCAGTATTTT.

The genes are TRBV27 and TRBJ1-5, with unresolved D. From germline, CDR1 is MNHEY and CDR2 SMNVEV (reference sequence). This CDR3 comprises 14 residues. V lost 7 bases to trimming and J lost 0 bases, with 10 bases between them. This CDR3 reads CASNMVYSNQPQHF. The CDR3 DNA is TGTGCCAGCAATATGGTTTATAGCAATCAGCCCCAGCATTTT.

This sequence joins TRBV5-4 and TRBJ2-1; 8 bases are shared with TRBD2. The CDR3 runs to 15 residues. J lost 8 bases, V lost 1 base, and 8 bases had no gene match. Germline V CDR1 and CDR2: SGHNT, YYREEE (reference sequence). The CDR3 bases are TGTGCCAGCAGCTTGCTCAGCGGGAGTGCCGATGAGCAGTTCTTC. Protein sequence: CASSLLSGSADEQFF.

The CDR3 DNA is TGTGCCAGCAGCTCAGACGGTGGGGTCGAGCAGTACTTC. Encoded protein: CASSSDGGVEQYF. The chain has TRBV7-6 and TRBJ2-7; D is undetermined. Trimming pared 4 bases from V and 6 bases from J, leaving 13 bases between. Germline lookup yields CDR1 SGHVS and CDR2 FNYEAQ. This CDR3 has 13 residues.

In DNA, the CDR3 is TGTGCCAGCAGTTTTTCAGGGGGCCCGTACAATGAGCAGTTCTTC. It encodes CASSFSGGPYNEQFF. This rearrangement joins TRBV27 to TRBJ2-1, with TRBD1 matching over 8 bases. CDR3 length: 15 amino acids. Trimming removed 3 bases from V and 4 bases from J; junction bases left unmatched: 5. Germline V CDR1 and CDR2: MNHEY, SMNVEV (reference sequence).